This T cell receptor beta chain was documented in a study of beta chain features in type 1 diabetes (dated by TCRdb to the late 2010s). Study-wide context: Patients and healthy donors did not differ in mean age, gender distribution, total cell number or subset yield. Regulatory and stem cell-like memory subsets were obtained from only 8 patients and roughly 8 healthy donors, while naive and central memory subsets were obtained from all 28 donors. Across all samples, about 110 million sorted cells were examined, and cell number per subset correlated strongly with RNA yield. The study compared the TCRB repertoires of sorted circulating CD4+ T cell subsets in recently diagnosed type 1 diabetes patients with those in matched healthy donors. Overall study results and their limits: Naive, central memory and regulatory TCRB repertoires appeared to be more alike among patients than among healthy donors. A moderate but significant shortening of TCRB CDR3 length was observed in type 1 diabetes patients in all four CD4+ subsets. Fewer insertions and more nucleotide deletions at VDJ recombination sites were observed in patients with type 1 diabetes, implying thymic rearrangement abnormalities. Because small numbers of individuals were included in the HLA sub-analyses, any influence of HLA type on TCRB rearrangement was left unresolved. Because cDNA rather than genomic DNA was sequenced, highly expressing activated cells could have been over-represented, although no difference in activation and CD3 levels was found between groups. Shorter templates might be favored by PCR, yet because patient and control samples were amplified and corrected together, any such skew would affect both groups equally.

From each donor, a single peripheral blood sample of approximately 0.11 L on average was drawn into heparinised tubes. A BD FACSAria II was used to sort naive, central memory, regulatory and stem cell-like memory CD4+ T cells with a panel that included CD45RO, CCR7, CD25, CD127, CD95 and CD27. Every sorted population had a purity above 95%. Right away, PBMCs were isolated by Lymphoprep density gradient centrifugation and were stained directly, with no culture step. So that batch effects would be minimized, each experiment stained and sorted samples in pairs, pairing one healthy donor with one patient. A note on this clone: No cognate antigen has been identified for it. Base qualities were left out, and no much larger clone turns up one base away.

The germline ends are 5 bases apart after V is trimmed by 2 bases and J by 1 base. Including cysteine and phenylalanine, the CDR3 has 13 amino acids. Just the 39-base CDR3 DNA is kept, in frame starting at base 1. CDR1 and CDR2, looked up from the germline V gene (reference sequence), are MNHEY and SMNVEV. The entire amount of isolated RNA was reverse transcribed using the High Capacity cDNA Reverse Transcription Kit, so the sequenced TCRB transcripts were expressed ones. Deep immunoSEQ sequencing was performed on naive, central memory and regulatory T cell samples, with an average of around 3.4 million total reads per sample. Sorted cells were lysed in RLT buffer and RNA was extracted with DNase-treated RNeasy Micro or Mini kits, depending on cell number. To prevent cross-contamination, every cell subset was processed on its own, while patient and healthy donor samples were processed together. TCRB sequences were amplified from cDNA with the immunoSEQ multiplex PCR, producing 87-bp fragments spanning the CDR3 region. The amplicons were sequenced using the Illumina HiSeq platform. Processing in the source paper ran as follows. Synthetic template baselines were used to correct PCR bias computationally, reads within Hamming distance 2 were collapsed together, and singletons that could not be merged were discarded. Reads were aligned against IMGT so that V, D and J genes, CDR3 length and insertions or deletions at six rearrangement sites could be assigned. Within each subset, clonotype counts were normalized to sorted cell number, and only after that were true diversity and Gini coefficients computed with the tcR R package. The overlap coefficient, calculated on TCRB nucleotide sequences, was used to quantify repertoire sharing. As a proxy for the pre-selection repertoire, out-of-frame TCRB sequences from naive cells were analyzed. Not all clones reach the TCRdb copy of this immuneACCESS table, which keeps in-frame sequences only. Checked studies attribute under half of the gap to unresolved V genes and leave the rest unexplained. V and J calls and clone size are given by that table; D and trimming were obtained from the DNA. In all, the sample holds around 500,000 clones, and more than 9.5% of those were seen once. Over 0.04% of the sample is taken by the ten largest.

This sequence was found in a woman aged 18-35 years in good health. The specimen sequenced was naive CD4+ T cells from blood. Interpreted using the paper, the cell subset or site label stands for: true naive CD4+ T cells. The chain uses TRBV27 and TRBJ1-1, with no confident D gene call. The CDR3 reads CASSLGANTEAFF. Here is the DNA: TGTGCCAGCAGTTTAGGAGCGAACACTGAAGCTTTCTTT.